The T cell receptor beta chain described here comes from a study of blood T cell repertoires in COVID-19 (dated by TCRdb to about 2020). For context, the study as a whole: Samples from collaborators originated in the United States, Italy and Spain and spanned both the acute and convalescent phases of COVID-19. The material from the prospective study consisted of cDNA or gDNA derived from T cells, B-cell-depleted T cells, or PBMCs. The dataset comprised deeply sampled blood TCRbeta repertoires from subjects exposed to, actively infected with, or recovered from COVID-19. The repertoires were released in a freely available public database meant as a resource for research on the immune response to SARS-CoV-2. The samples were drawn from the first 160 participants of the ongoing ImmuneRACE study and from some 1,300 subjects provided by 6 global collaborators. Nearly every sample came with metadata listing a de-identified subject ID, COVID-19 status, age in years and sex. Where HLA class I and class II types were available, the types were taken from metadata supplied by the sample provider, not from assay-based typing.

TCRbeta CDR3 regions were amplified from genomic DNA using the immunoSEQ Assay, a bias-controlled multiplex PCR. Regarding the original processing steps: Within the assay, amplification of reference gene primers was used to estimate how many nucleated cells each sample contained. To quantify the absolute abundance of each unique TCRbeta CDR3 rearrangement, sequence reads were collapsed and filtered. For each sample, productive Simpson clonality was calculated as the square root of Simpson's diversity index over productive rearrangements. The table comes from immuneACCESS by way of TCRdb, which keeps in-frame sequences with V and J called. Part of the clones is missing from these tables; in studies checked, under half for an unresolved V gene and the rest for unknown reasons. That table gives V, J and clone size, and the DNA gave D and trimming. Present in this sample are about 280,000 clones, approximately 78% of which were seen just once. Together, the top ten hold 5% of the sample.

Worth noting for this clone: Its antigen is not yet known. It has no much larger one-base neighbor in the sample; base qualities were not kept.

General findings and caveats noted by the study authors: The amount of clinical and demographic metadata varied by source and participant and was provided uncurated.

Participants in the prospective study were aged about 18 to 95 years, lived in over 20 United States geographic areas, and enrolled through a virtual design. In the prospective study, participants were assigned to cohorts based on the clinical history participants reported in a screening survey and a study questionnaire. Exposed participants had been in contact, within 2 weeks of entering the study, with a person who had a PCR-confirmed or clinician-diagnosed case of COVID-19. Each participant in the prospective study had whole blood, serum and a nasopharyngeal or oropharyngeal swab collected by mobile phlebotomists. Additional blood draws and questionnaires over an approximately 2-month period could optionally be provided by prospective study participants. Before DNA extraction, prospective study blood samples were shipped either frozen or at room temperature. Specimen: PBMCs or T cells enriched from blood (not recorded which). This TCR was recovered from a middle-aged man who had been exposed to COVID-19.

The sequenced DNA is TGTGCCAGCAGCTCCGGGGGGCAATGGGAGCAGTTCTTC. Its coded protein is CASSSGGQWEQFF. This receptor chain uses TRBV7-3 and TRBJ2-1, with a weak D call of TRBD2 (7 bases match). V and J are truncated by 4 bases and 10 bases respectively, leaving an intervening sequence of 14 bases. The CDR3 contains 13 residues, cysteine and phenylalanine counted. Only CDR3 DNA is held: 39 bases, read in frame from base 1. The germline V gene sets CDR1 to SGHTA and CDR2 to FQGTGA.